This T cell receptor (beta chain) is drawn from a study of cytomegalovirus exposure and HLA in healthy donors. Study observations and caveats: While the bulk of TCR sequences proved rare, some public TCRs turned up in many donors.

The germline gives CDR1 MGHRA, CDR2 YSYEKL. The CDR3 loop spans 14 amino acids. V gave up 1 base and J gave up 0 bases, with 7 bases separating them. A note on this clone: Antigen unknown.

TCRdb keeps only in-frame clones here, not all; method: immunoSEQ multiplex PCR. This sample has some 270,000 clones; roughly 85% occur once, and the top ten carry around 1%. This sequence joins TRBV4-1 and TRBJ2-7; D gene uncertain. This TCR was sampled from a woman aged 18-30 years in good health and CMV-seronegative. The sample comprised PBMCs. The CDR3: CASSQGADSYEQYF. The CDR3 DNA follows: TGCGCCAGCAGCCAAGGGGCCGACTCCTACGAGCAGTACTTC.